These 5 T cell receptor beta chains were sequenced from one sample in a study of human thymus T cells. Profiled with immunoSEQ multiplex PCR; TCRdb holds only in-frame clones, not every one. The sample has roughly 86,000 clones; 95% to 98% are singletons. Resections were taken during corrective heart surgery, and the thymus tissue came from these. The sequenced sample consisted of thymus tissue. The receptor set was obtained from a boy under three years old with a congenital heart defect but otherwise immunologically healthy.

This chain uses TRBV27 with TRBJ2-2; D uncertain. Germline CDR1 MNHEY, CDR2 SMNVEV (reference sequence). Trimming stripped 5 bases from V and 7 bases from J, with 8 bases between. The CDR3 length is 12 residues. The DNA for the CDR3 is TGTGCCAGCAGTCTCCCAGGCGGGGAGCTGTTTTTT. It specifies CASSLPGGELFF.

The chain joins TRBV29-1 to TRBJ2-5; 12 nucleotides line up with TRBD2. CDR3 length: 19 amino acids. Per the germline V gene, CDR1 is SQVTM and CDR2 is ANQGSEA. Trimming cost V 7 bases and J 0 bases; bases outside gene matches: 18. CDR3 amino acids: CSGVAPGLAGYTNQETQYF. The CDR3 DNA follows: TGCAGCGGTGTTGCGCCGGGACTAGCGGGTTATACCAACCAAGAGACCCAGTACTTC.

CDR3 DNA: TGTGCCAGTAGTGCTCGGGACAGGATAATTAATAGCAATCAGCCCCAGCATTTT. This encodes CASSARDRIINSNQPQHF. The chain uses TRBV19 and TRBJ1-5; 8 positions agree with TRBD1. Germline CDR1 is LNHDA and CDR2 is SQIVND (reference sequence). V was pared by 5 bases and J by 0 bases, with 12 bases of the junction left unmatched. This CDR3 region has 18 residues.

The chain recombines TRBV5-4 with TRBJ2-2; 12 nucleotides agree with TRBD2. Unmatched junction bases numbered 5, after V lost 1 base and J lost 4 bases. The CDR3 spans 17 residues. Germline loops: CDR1 SGHNT, CDR2 YYREEE (reference sequence). CDR3 DNA: TGTGCCAGCAGCTTGCTACTAGCGGGAGGACTCACCGGGGAGCTGTTTTTT. It translates to CASSLLLAGGLTGELFF.

The V gene is TRBV7-9, the J gene TRBJ1-1; D is unresolved. The CDR3 is 16 amino acids. V lost 1 base and J lost 2, with 14 bases in between. In germline, CDR1 is SEHNR, CDR2 FQNEAQ (reference sequence). CDR3 sequence (DNA): TGTGCCAGCAGCTTAGAGGGAAGCGAGTTTAACACTGAAGCTTTCTTT. Its protein product is CASSLEGSEFNTEAFF. Together with reference TRBV7-9 and TRBJ1-1, the CDR3 gives the full variable domain: DTGVSQNPRHKITKRGQNVTFRCDPISEHNRLYWYRQTLGQGPEFLTYFQNEAQLEKSRLLSDRFSAERPKGSFSTLEIQRTEQGDSAMYLCASSLEGSEFNTEAFFGQGTRLTVV.